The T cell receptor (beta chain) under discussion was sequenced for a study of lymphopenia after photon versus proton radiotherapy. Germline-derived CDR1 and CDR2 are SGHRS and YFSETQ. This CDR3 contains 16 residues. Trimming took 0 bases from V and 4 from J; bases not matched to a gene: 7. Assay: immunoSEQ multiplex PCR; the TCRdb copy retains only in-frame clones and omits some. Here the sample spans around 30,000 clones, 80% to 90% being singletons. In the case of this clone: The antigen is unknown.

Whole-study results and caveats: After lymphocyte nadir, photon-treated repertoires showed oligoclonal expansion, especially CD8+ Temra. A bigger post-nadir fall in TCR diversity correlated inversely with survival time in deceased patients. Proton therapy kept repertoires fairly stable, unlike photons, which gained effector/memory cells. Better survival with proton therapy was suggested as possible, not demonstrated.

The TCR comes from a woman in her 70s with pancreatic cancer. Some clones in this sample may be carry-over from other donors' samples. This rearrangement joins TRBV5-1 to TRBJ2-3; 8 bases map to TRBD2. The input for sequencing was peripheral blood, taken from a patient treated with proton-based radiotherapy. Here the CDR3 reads CASSLEGREGADTQYF. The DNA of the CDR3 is TGCGCCAGCAGCTTGGAGGGTCGGGAGGGCGCAGATACGCAGTATTTT. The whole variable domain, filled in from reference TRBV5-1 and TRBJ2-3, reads KAGVTQTPRYLIKTRGQQVTLSCSPISGHRSVSWYQQTPGQGLQFLFEYFSETQRNKGNFPGRFSGRQFSNSRSEMNVSTLELGDSALYLCASSLEGREGADTQYFGPGTRLTVL.